This is a list of T cell receptor beta chains from one sample in a study of OX40 agonist ivuxolimab in advanced cancers. The repertoire was sequenced with immunoSEQ multiplex PCR; TCRdb's copy has only in-frame clones and lacks some. The sample has about 120,000 clones, approximately 92% seen once. Sequenced material: CD4+ or CD8+ T cells sorted from blood, taken in a trial of the OX40 agonist ivuxolimab. Every receptor here comes from an adult with an advanced solid tumor such as melanoma, head and neck, liver or kidney cancer. Each CDR3 is given with its conserved first and last residue. D genes are given only for firm matches. The size field is filled for only some rows; it gives once, few, many or a size class.

j_call: TRBJ1-5
v_call: TRBV23-1
d_call: .
clone_size: .
cdr3_aa: CASSQDYVAGGAPFVQPQHF
cdr3_nt: TGCGCCAGCAGTCAAGATTATGTAGCGGGGGGCGCTCCCTTCGTTCAGCCCCAGCATTTT

j_call: TRBJ1-1
v_call: TRBV7-2
d_call: .
clone_size: .
cdr3_aa: CASSLGPGSTEAFF
cdr3_nt: TGTGCCAGCAGCTTAGGCCCGGGGAGCACTGAAGCTTTCTTT

j_call: TRBJ1-5
v_call: TRBV19
d_call: TRBD1
clone_size: .
cdr3_aa: CASRSGQGAINQPQHF
cdr3_nt: TGTGCCAGTAGATCCGGACAGGGGGCTATAAATCAGCCCCAGCATTTT

j_call: TRBJ1-1
v_call: TRBV7-9
d_call: .
clone_size: .
cdr3_aa: CAPGMNTEAFF
cdr3_nt: TGTGCCCCAGGGATGAACACTGAAGCTTTCTTT

j_call: TRBJ1-5
v_call: TRBV2
d_call: .
clone_size: .
cdr3_aa: CASSDNSIIMGDQPQHF
cdr3_nt: TGTGCCAGCAGTGACAACTCAATTATCATGGGAGATCAGCCCCAGCATTTT

j_call: TRBJ2-3
v_call: TRBV6-6
d_call: .
clone_size: .
cdr3_aa: CASTPPGDGADTQYF
cdr3_nt: TGTGCCAGCACCCCTCCAGGGGATGGGGCAGATACGCAGTATTTT

j_call: TRBJ2-7
v_call: TRBV19
d_call: TRBD1
clone_size: once
cdr3_aa: CASSSWGQGMLF
cdr3_nt: TGTGCCAGTAGTTCCTGGGGACAGGGGATGCTCTTC

j_call: TRBJ2-5
v_call: TRBV30
d_call: TRBD2
clone_size: once
cdr3_aa: CAWTHTGGSQETQYF
cdr3_nt: TGTGCCTGGACCCACACGGGGGGAAGCCAAGAGACCCAGTACTTC

j_call: TRBJ2-3
v_call: TRBV7-2
d_call: .
clone_size: .
cdr3_aa: CASSPRPGLGIADTQYF
cdr3_nt: TGTGCCAGCAGCCCAAGGCCTGGATTGGGTATCGCAGATACGCAGTATTTT

j_call: TRBJ2-1
v_call: TRBV18
d_call: .
clone_size: .
cdr3_aa: CASSPSVSRNEQFF
cdr3_nt: TGTGCCAGCTCACCATCGGTATCTCGGAATGAGCAGTTCTTC

j_call: TRBJ2-6
v_call: TRBV28
d_call: .
clone_size: .
cdr3_aa: CASSLSGSSGANVLTF
cdr3_nt: TGTGCCAGCAGTTTATCCGGAAGCTCTGGGGCCAACGTCCTGACTTTC

j_call: TRBJ2-4
v_call: TRBV10-3
d_call: .
clone_size: .
cdr3_aa: CAISESTPGASKNIQYF
cdr3_nt: TGTGCCATCAGTGAGTCGACTCCGGGGGCATCCAAAAACATTCAGTACTTC

j_call: TRBJ2-3
v_call: TRBV7-8
d_call: .
clone_size: .
cdr3_aa: CASSSRRPSTDTQYF
cdr3_nt: TGTGCCAGCAGCTCCCGCAGGCCTAGCACAGATACGCAGTATTTT

j_call: TRBJ2-3
v_call: TRBV2
d_call: TRBD2
clone_size: .
cdr3_aa: CASSVSSGGTDTQYF
cdr3_nt: TGTGCCAGCAGTGTTTCCAGCGGGGGGACAGATACGCAGTATTTT

j_call: TRBJ1-4
v_call: TRBV7-9
d_call: .
clone_size: .
cdr3_aa: CASSLADFSAGGEKLFF
cdr3_nt: TGTGCCAGCAGCTTAGCGGATTTTTCTGCAGGAGGTGAAAAACTGTTTTTT

j_call: TRBJ2-1
v_call: TRBV9
d_call: .
clone_size: .
cdr3_aa: CASSVNLGANEQFF
cdr3_nt: TGTGCCAGCAGCGTAAATCTAGGAGCGAATGAGCAGTTCTTC

j_call: TRBJ2-1
v_call: TRBV19
d_call: .
clone_size: .
cdr3_aa: CASSRNSYNEQFF
cdr3_nt: TGTGCCAGTTCCCGCAACTCCTACAATGAGCAGTTCTTC

j_call: TRBJ2-7
v_call: TRBV29-1
d_call: .
clone_size: once
cdr3_aa: CSAGGTGGREQYF
cdr3_nt: TGCAGCGCGGGGGGGACAGGAGGGCGCGAGCAGTACTTC

j_call: TRBJ1-5
v_call: TRBV30
d_call: .
clone_size: .
cdr3_aa: CAWSDGRAQHF
cdr3_nt: TGTGCCTGGAGTGATGGGAGGGCCCAGCATTTT

j_call: TRBJ1-6
v_call: TRBV4-3
d_call: .
clone_size: .
cdr3_aa: CASSQDRRAAVHF
cdr3_nt: TGCGCCAGCAGCCAAGATAGGCGGGCCGCAGTCCACTTT

j_call: TRBJ2-1
v_call: TRBV11-3
d_call: .
clone_size: .
cdr3_aa: CASSTIGNEQFF
cdr3_nt: TGTGCCAGCAGCACGATTGGTAATGAGCAGTTCTTC

j_call: TRBJ2-1
v_call: TRBV9
d_call: .
clone_size: .
cdr3_aa: CASSVFVGTTNEQFF
cdr3_nt: TGTGCCAGCAGCGTATTCGTCGGGACAACCAATGAGCAGTTCTTC

j_call: TRBJ2-7
v_call: TRBV18
d_call: .
clone_size: once
cdr3_aa: CASSPPASGGYEQYF
cdr3_nt: TGTGCCAGCTCACCACCGGCGTCCGGAGGGTACGAGCAGTACTTC